These T cell receptor beta chains were read from a single sample in a study of blood T cell repertoires in COVID-19. Libraries were prepared by immunoSEQ multiplex PCR; TCRdb keeps only in-frame clonotypes and omits some of them. The sample shows approximately 100,000 clones, 75% to 90% of them seen only once. Sequencing was done on a sample of peripheral blood. These receptors were obtained from a human donor with acute or convalescent COVID-19. The donor label of this sample is uncertain. Both conserved end residues are part of each CDR3. D genes are given only for firm matches. The listing skips clone size in some rows; elsewhere it reads once, few, many or a size class.

j_call d_call v_call clone_size cdr3_nt cdr3_aa
TRBJ1-1 TRBD1 TRBV4-3 once TGCGCCAGCAGCCAAGTAACAGGGGCGGAGGAAGCTTTCTTT CASSQVTGAEEAFF
TRBJ2-7 . TRBV7-9 . TGTGCCAGCAGCTTCCAGACAGGTGCCCTGGGCGAGCAGTACTTC CASSFQTGALGEQYF
TRBJ1-2 . TRBV7-2 . TGTGCCAGCAGCTCGCGGACAGCTTTC CASSSRTAF
TRBJ2-7 . TRBV28 . TGTGCCAGCACCTCCGGGACTTACTCCTACGAGCAGTACTTC CASTSGTYSYEQYF
TRBJ1-2 . TRBV6-2/TRBV6-3 . TGTGCCAGCAGTTCTTCAACCTACAGGGAGCCTTCGTATGGCTACACCTTC CASSSSTYREPSYGYTF
TRBJ1-5 TRBD1 TRBV6-6 . TGTGCCAGCAGGGGGACAGGGGGTAGCAATCAGCCCCAGCATTTT CASRGTGGSNQPQHF
TRBJ2-1 . TRBV4-1 once TGCGCCAGCAGCCAAGGGGCCCTGGGAGCCTACAATGAGCAGTTCTTC CASSQGALGAYNEQFF
TRBJ1-2 . TRBV7-2 . TGTGCCAGCAGCCAGCGCAGCGGCTACACCTTC CASSQRSGYTF
TRBJ1-5 . TRBV11-2 . TGTGCCAGCAGCTTAGACTTCAATCAGCCCCAGCATTTT CASSLDFNQPQHF
TRBJ2-7 . TRBV6-2/TRBV6-3 . TGTGCCAGCAGCCCCTGGGGGCCGGAGTCCGAGCAGTACTTC CASSPWGPESEQYF
TRBJ1-3 . TRBV7-3 . TGTGCCAGCAGCCCCAACAGAGGAAACACCATATATTTT CASSPNRGNTIYF
TRBJ2-5 . TRBV7-3 . TGTGCCAGCAGCAAGAGCGTAGGAGAGACCCAGTACTTC CASSKSVGETQYF
TRBJ2-1 . TRBV12-2 . TGTGCAAGTCGCTTAGTTACCAAGATAGGACTCCGGGGGAACAATGAGCAGTTCTTC CASRLVTKIGLRGNNEQFF
TRBJ2-6 . TRBV5-6 . TGTGCCAGCAGCTCCCACCGGGGGTTTTTGACTTTC CASSSHRGFLTF
TRBJ2-7 . TRBV6-7 once TGTGCCAGCAGTTACTGGTGGACATCCTCCTACGAGCAGTACTTC CASSYWWTSSYEQYF
TRBJ2-7 TRBD2 TRBV28 . TGTGCCAGCAGACCAGCGGGGATCACCTACGAGCAGTACTTC CASRPAGITYEQYF
TRBJ1-4 . TRBV28 . TGTGCCAGCAGTGGGGGCGCAAATGAAAAACTGTTTTTT CASSGGANEKLFF
TRBJ1-3 . TRBV7-9 . TGTGCCAGCAGCTCTCCGGGCTCTGGAAACACCATATATTTT CASSSPGSGNTIYF
TRBJ2-7 . TRBV5-4 . TGTGCCAGCAGCTTGGGAGGGGGGGACCTCTACGAGCAGTACTTC CASSLGGGDLYEQYF
TRBJ2-1 TRBD2 TRBV24-1 . TGTGCCACCAGTCCAGGGGGACTAGCGGGAGGAAGCTCCTACAATGAGCAGTTCTTC CATSPGGLAGGSSYNEQFF
TRBJ2-7 . TRBV27 . TGTGCCAGCAGAAGCTTAAGCGGAACCTACGAGCAGTACTTC CASRSLSGTYEQYF
TRBJ1-2 TRBD1 TRBV9 . TGTGCCAGCAGCTATTGGGGCGCAGGGGGCGAATATGGCTACACCTTC CASSYWGAGGEYGYTF